This paragraph covers one T cell receptor beta chain sequence. The sample comes from a study of blood T cell repertoires in COVID-19. Study processing details: Reference gene primer amplification gave nucleated cell count estimates. Produced via immunoSEQ multiplex PCR; TCRdb's table is partial and in-frame only. The V and J calls and clone size were taken over from that table, and D and trimming were inferred from the DNA. The table records under 300,000 clones, roughly 80% of them present only once. The clonotype originates from an older woman with active or convalescent COVID-19. The source material was peripheral blood.

As DNA, the CDR3 is TGTGCCAGCAGTTTCCCGCGAACAGATACGCAGTATTTT. Protein product: CASSFPRTDTQYF. The chain combines TRBV6-6 with TRBJ2-3, with D hard to call. Germline assignment: CDR1 MNHNY and CDR2 SVGAGI (reference sequence). This CDR3 comprises 13 residues. Between the trimmed V and J ends, which lost 4 bases and 3 bases, there was a span of 8 bases.